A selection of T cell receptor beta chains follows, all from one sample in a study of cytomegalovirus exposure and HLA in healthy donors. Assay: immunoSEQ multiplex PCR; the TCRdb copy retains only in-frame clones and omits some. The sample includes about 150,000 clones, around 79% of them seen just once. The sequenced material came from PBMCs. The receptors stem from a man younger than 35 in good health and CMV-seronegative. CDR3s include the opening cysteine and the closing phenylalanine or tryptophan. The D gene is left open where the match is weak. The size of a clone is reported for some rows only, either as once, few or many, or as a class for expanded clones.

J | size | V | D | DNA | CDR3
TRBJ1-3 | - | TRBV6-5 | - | TGTGCCAGCAGTTACAACAGGGAAGCTGGAAACACCATATATTTT | CASSYNREAGNTIYF
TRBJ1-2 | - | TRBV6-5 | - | TGTGCCAGCAGTTACGAAGGAGCTAACTATGGCTACACCTTC | CASSYEGANYGYTF
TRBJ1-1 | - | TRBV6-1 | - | TGTGCCAGCAGTTATGGGGGGATGAACACTGAAGCTTTCTTT | CASSYGGMNTEAFF
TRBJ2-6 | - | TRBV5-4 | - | TGTGCCAGCAGCGTGACTGGGGCCAACGGCCTGACTTTC | CASSVTGANGLTF
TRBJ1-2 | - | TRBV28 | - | TGTGCCAGCAGTTTAGGTTACGGCACGACTCCCTATGGCTACACCTTC | CASSLGYGTTPYGYTF
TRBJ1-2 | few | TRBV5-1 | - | TGCGCCAGCAGCCTGACAGGCCCCTATGGCTACACCTTC | CASSLTGPYGYTF
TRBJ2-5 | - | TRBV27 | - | TGTGCCAGCAGTCCCAACCCCACTAGGGACCAAGAGACCCAGTACTTC | CASSPNPTRDQETQYF
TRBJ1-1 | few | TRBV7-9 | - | TGTGCCAGCCGTAACAGCGGGAACACTGAAGCTTTCTTT | CASRNSGNTEAFF
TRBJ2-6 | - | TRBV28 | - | TGTGCCAGCAGTTTATGGGACAGAGCCCCTGGTGAAGGGGCCAACGTCCTGACTTTC | CASSLWDRAPGEGANVLTF
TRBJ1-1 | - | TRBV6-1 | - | TGTGCCAGCAGTTCCTTTGCCAGCCTAGATCGAGAAGCTTTCTTT | CASSSFASLDREAFF
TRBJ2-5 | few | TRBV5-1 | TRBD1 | TGCGCCAGCAGCATAGGACAGGTGGAGACCCAGTACTTC | CASSIGQVETQYF
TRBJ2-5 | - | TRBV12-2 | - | TGTGCAAGTCGCCTGCGGGGACTACGGTACGTTTGGGCCCAGTACTTC | CASRLRGLRYVWAQYF
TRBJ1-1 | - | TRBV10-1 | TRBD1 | TGCGCCAGCAGAGGTCCCGGGACAGGGAATGGGGCTGAAGCTTTCTTT | CASRGPGTGNGAEAFF
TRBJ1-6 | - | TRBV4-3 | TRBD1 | TGCGCCAGCAGCCAGACACAGGGGATAAATTCACCCCTCCACTTT | CASSQTQGINSPLHF
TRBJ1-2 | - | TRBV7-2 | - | TGTGCCAGCACCATAAATCTAAACTATGGCTACACCTTC | CASTINLNYGYTF
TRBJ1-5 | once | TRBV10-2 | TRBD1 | TGCGCCAGCCGACAGGGGATCAGGCAGCCCCAGCATTTT | CASRQGIRQPQHF
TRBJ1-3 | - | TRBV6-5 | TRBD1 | TGTGCCAGCAGTTCCCACAGGGGGCTTGCTGGAAACACCATATATTTT | CASSSHRGLAGNTIYF
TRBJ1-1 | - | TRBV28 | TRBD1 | TGTGCCAGCAGTGACTTACAGGGGGCAAGGACTGAAGCTTTCTTT | CASSDLQGARTEAFF
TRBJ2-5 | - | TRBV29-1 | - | TGCAGCGTTGAGGGGACACCTACACAAGAGACCCAGTACTTC | CSVEGTPTQETQYF
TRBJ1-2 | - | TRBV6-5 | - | TGTGCCAGCAGTTACACAGGGAACTATGGCTACACCTTC | CASSYTGNYGYTF
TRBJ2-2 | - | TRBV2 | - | TGTGCCAGCCGGTTCACCGGGGAGCTGTTTTTT | CASRFTGELFF
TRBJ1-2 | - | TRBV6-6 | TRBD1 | TGTGCCAGCAGTTACTCCATGGGACAGGGAATAAGTGGCTACACCTTC | CASSYSMGQGISGYTF
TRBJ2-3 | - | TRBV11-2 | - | TGTGCCAGCAGCTTAGCTAACACAGATACGCAGTATTTT | CASSLANTDTQYF
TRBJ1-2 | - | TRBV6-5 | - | TGTGCCAGCAGCCCCCAGGGGTTCCATGGCTACACCTTC | CASSPQGFHGYTF
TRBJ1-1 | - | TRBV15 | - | TGTGCCACCAGCAGAGCATTGGGCAGGGTCGGAACTGAAGCTTTCTTT | CATSRALGRVGTEAFF
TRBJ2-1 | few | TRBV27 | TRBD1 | TGTGCCAGCAGTTTATGGGGACAGCCCTACAATGAGCAGTTCTTC | CASSLWGQPYNEQFF
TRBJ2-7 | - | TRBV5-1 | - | TGCGCCAGCAGCTTAAACCCTAAGGGGCAGGAATTAGACGAGCAGTACTTC | CASSLNPKGQELDEQYF
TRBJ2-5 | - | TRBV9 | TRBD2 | TGTGCCAGCAGCGTGGCTAGCGGGGAGGGAGAGACCCAGTACTTC | CASSVASGEGETQYF
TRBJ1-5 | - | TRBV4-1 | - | TGCGCCAGCAGCCCGCAGTATACATGGCAGCCCCAGCATTTT | CASSPQYTWQPQHF
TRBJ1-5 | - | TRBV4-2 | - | TGTGCCAGCAGCCAAGAAGGAGTGGGGGGAAGCAATCAGCCCCAGCATTTT | CASSQEGVGGSNQPQHF
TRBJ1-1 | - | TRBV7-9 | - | TGTGCCAGCAGCTTAATGGCCCCTGAAGCTTTCTTT | CASSLMAPEAFF
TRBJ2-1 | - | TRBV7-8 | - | TGTGCCAGCAGCCCCGGACTACTTCCATACAATGAGCAGTTCTTC | CASSPGLLPYNEQFF
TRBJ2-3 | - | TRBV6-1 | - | TGTGCCAGCAGTGAACAAGACAGGGAGGTTGAAAGGAATACGCAGTATTTT | CASSEQDREVERNTQYF
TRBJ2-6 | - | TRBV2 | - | TGTGCCAGCAGTGAGTCTTCTGGGGCCAACGTCCTGACTTTC | CASSESSGANVLTF
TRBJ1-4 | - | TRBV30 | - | TGTGCCTTCAGGGGATCGACTAATGAAAAACTGTTTTTT | CAFRGSTNEKLFF
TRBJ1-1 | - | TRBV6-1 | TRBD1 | TGTGCCAGCAGTTCCTGGACAGGGGCTTACACTGAAGCTTTCTTT | CASSSWTGAYTEAFF
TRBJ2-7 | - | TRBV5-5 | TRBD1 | TGTGCCAGCAGCTTGGTGGGGACAGGGGGCGAGTACTTC | CASSLVGTGGEYF
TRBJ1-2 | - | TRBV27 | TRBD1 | TGTGCCAGCAGTTTATCGGCCACAGGGGTCGGGGAGGGCTACACCTTC | CASSLSATGVGEGYTF
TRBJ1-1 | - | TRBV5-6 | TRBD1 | TGTGCCAGCAGCTCCGGTTCCGGGACAGGGGCTTTCTTT | CASSSGSGTGAFF
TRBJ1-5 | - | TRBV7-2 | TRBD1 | TGTGCCAGCAGCTTTGGGACAGGGCCCCAGCATTTT | CASSFGTGPQHF
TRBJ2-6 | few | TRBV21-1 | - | TGTGCCAGCAGCTTGTCAGACAGGGTTCGCTCTGGGGCCAACGTCCTGACTTTC | CASSLSDRVRSGANVLTF
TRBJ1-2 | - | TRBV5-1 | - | TGCGCCAGCAGCTTCACGAGAAACTATGGCTACACCTTC | CASSFTRNYGYTF
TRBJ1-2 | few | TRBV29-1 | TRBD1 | TGCAGCGCCCAATATGAGGACAGGGTTAATCGTTACACCTTC | CSAQYEDRVNRYTF
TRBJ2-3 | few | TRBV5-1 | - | TGCGCCAGCAGCTTGGGGGGGGCAGATACGCAGTATTTT | CASSLGGADTQYF
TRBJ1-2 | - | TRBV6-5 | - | TGTGCCAGCAGCCCGGGAGGCCTCTATGGCTACACCTTC | CASSPGGLYGYTF